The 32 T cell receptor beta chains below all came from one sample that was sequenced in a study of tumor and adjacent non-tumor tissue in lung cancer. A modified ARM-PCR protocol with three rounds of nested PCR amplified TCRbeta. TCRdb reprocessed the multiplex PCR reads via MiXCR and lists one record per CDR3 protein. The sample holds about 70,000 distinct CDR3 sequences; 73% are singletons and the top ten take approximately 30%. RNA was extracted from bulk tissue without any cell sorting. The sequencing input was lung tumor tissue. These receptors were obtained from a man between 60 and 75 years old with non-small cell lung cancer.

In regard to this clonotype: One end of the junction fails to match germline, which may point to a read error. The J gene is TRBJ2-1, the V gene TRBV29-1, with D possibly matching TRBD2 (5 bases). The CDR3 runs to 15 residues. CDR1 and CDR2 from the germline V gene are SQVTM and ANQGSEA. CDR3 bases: TGCAACGTGGCTGCCGGGATTAGTTCATACAATGTGCAGTTCTTC. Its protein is CNVAAGISSYNVQFF.

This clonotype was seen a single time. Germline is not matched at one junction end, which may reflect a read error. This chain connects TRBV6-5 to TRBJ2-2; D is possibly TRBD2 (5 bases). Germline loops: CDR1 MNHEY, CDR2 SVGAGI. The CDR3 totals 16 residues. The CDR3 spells CASIGLEWMNTGELFF. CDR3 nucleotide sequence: TGTGCCAGCATCGGCCTAGAGTGGATGAACACCGGGGAGCTATTTTTT.

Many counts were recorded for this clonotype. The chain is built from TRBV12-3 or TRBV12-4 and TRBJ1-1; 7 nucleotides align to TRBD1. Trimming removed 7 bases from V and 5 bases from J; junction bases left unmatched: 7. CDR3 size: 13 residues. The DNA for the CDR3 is TGTGCCAGCAACCTACAGGGGCGTACTGAAGCTTTCTTT. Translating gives CASNLQGRTEAFF.

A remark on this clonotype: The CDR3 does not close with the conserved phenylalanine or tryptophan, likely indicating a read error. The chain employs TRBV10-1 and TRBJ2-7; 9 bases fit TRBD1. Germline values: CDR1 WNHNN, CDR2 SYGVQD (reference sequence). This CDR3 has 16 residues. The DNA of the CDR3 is TGCGCCAGCAGTGGGGGTCCGGGACAGGGAACCTACAAGCAGTACCTC. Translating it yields CASSGGPGQGTYKQYL.

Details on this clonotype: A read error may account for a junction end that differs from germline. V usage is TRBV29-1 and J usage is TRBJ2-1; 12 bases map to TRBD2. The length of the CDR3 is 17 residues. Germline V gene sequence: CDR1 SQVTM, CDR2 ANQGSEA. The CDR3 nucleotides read TGCAGCGCCGAGACTAGCGGGAGCTGGAGCTCCTACAATGAGCAGTTGTTC. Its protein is CSAETSGSWSSYNEQLF.

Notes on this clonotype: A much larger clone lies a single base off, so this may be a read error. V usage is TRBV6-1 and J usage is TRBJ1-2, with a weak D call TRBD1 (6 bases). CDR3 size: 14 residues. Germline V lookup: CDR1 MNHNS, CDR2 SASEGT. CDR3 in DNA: TGTGCCAGCAGTGAAGACAGGGAAGGATATGGCAACACCTTC. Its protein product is CASSEDREGYGNTF.

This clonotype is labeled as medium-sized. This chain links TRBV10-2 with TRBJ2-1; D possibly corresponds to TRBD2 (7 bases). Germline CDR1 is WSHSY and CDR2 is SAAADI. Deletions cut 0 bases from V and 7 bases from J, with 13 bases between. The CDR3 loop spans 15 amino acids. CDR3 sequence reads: CASSESEGEGNEQFF. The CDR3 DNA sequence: TGCGCCAGCAGTGAGTCGGAGGGGGAGGGTAATGAGCAGTTCTTC.

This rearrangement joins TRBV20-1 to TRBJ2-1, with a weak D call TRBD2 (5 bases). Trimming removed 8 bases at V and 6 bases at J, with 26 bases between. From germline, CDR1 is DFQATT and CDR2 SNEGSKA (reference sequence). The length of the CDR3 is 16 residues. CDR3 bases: TGCAGTCGTAGAGATATGAGGAAAGCGGCATTCAATGAGCAGTTCTTC. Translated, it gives CSRRDMRKAAFNEQFF.

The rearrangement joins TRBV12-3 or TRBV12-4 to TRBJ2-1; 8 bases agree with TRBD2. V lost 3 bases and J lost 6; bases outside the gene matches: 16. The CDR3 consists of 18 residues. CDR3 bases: TGTGCCAGCAGTTTCATAACTAGCGGTCCGAGTTACGGCAATGAGCAGTTCTTC. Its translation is CASSFITSGPSYGNEQFF.

DNA of the CDR3: TGTGCCAGCAGTCTACCAGCTGCTGGGTCAAATGAGCAGTTCTTC. Translating it yields CASSLPAAGSNEQFF. The chain couples TRBV11-2 to TRBJ2-1; D is unresolved. This CDR3 contains 15 residues. The germline V gene has CDR1 SGHAT and CDR2 FQNNGV. The V gene lost 6 bases and the J gene lost 7 bases, with 19 bases spanning the gap.

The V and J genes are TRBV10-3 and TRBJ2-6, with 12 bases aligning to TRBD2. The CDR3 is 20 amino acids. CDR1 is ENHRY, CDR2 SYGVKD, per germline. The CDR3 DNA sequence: TGTGTCATTAGTGATCATGGGGCTAGCGGGAGGGACTCTGGGGCCAACGTCCTGACTTTC. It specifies CVISDHGASGRDSGANVLTF.

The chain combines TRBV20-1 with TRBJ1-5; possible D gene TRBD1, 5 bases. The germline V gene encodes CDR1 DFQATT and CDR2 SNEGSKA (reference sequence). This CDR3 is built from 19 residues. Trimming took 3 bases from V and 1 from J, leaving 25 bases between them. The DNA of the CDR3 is TGCAGTGCTAGGGTGATGGGGAGGGGCTGGGATAAAAGCAATCAGCCCCAGCATTTT. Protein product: CSARVMGRGWDKSNQPQHF.

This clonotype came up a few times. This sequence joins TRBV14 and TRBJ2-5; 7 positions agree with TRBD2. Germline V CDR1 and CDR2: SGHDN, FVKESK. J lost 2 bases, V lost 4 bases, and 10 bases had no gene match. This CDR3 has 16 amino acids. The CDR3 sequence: CASSRWTSRRQETQYF. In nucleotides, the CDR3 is TGTGCCAGCAGCCGCTGGACTAGTAGGAGACAAGAGACCCAGTACTTC.

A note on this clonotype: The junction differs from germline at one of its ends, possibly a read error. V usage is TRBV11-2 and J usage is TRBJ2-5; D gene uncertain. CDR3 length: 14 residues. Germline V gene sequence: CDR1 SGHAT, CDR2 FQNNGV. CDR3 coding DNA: TGTGCCAGCAGCACATCCGACGGGCATGAGACCCAGTATTTC. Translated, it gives CASSTSDGHETQYF.

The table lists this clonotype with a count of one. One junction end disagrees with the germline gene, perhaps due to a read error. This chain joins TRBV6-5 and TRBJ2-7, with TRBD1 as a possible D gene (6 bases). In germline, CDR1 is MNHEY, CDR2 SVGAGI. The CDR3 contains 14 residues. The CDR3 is CTRSRPDRPYEQYF. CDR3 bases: TGTACCAGGAGTCGACCGGACAGACCCTACGAGCAGTACTTC.

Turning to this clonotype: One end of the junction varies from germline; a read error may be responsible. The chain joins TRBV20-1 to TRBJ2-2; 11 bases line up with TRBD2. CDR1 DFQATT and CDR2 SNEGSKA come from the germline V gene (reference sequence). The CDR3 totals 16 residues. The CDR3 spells CSDSLAGGPETGELFF. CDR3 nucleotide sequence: TGCAGTGATAGTTTAGCGGGAGGGCCGGAGACCGGGGAGTTGTTTTTT.

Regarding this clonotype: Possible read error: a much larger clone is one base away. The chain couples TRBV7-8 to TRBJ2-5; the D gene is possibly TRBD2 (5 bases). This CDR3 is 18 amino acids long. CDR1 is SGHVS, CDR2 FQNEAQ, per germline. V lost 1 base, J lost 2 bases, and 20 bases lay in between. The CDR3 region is CASSLGGLEAYDQETQYF. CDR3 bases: TGTGCCAGCAGCTTAGGGGGTTTGGAGGCATATGATCAAGAGACCCAGTACTTC. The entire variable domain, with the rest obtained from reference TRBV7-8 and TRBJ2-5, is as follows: GAGVSQSPRYKVAKRGQDVALRCDPISGHVSLFWYQQALGQGPEFLTYFQNEAQLDKSGLPSDRFFAERPEGSVSTLKIQRTQQEDSAVYLCASSLGGLEAYDQETQYFGPGTRLLVL.

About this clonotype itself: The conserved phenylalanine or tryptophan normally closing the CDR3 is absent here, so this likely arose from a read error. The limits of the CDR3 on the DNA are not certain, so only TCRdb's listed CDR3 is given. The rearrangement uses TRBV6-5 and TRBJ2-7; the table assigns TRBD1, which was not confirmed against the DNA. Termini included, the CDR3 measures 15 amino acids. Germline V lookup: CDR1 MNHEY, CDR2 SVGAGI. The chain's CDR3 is CASSYGGTGVGEQYL.

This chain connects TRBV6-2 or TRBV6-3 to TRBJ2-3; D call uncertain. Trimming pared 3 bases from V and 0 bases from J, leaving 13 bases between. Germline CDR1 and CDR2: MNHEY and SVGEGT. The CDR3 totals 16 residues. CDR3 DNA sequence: TGTGCCAGCAGTTATTCCCTCCATGATAGCACAGATACGCAGTATTTT. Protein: CASSYSLHDSTDTQYF.

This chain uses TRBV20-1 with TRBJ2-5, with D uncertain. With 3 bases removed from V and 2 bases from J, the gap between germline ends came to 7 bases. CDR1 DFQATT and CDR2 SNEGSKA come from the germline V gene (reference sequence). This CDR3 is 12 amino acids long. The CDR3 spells CSARTIQETQYF. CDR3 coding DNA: TGCAGTGCTAGGACAATACAAGAGACCCAGTACTTC.

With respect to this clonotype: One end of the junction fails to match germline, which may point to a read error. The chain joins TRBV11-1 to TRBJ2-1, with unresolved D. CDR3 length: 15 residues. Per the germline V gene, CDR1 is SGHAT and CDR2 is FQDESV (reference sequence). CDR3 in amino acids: CAINADPSSHNEQFF. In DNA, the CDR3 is TGTGCCATCAACGCGGACCCAAGCTCCCACAATGAGCAGTTCTTC.

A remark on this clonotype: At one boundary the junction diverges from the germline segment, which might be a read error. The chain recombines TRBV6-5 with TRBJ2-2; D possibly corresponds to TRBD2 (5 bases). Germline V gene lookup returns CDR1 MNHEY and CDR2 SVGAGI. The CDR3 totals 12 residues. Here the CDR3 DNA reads TGTGCCACCCATACGGGTACCGGGGAGCTATTTTTT. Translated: CATHTGTGELFF.

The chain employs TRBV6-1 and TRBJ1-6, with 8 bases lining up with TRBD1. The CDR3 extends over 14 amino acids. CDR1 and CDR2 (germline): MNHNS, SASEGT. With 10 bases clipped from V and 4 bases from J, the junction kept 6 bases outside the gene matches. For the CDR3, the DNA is TGTGCCAACATTACAGGGGGTTATAATTCACCCCTCCACTTT. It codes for CANITGGYNSPLHF.

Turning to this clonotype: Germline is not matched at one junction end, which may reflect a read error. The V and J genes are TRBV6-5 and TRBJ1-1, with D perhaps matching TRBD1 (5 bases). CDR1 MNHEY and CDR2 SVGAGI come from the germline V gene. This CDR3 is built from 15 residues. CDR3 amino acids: CASSYSRRGGAEVSF. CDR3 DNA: TGTGCCAGCAGTTACTCCCGTAGGGGTGGGGCTGAAGTTTCCTTT.

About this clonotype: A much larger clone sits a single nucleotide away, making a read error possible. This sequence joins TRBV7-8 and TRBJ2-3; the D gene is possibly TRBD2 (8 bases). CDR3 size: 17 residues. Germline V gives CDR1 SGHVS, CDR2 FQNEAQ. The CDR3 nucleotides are TGTGCCAACAGCTTGAGCGGAGGACTAGCAGGGGGAGATACGCAGTATTTT. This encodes CANSLSGGLAGGDTQYF.

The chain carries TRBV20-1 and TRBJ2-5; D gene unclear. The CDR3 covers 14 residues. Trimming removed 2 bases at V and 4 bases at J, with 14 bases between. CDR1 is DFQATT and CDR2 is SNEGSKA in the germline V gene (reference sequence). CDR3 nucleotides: TGCAGTGCTAGAAGGCCCCACGGAAGAGAGACCCAGTACTTC. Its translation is CSARRPHGRETQYF.

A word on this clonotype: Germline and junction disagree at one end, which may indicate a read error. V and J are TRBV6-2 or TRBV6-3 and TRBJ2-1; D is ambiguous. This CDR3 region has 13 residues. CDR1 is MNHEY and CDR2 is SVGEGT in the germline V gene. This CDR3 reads CDSSYSMENVQFF. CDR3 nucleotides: TGTGACAGCAGTTACTCGATGGAGAATGTGCAGTTCTTC.

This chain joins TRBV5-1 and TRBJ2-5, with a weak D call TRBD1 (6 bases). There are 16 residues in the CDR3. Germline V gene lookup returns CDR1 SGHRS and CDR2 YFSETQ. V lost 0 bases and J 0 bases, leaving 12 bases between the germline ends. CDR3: CASSLAGQLNQETQYF. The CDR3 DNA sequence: TGCGCCAGCAGCTTGGCTGGACAGTTAAACCAAGAGACCCAGTACTTC. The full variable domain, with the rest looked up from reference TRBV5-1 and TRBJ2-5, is KAGVTQTPRYLIKTRGQQVTLSCSPISGHRSVSWYQQTPGQGLQFLFEYFSETQRNKGNFPGRFSGRQFSNSRSEMNVSTLELGDSALYLCASSLAGQLNQETQYFGPGTRLLVL.

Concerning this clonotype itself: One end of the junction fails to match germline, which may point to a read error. DNA for the CDR3: TGTGCCAGCAGTATAAGAACCGACAAACAGCGCACTGAAGATTTCTTT. Protein sequence: CASSIRTDKQRTEDFF. This chain links TRBV12-3 or TRBV12-4 with TRBJ1-1; no definite D call. The CDR3 has 16 amino acids.

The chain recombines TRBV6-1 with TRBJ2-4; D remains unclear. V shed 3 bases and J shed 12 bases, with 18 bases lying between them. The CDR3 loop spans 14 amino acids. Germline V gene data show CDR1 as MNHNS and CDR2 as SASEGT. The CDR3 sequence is CASSDMGYLKTQYF. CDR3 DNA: TGTGCCAGCAGTGATATGGGCTACTTAAAGACTCAGTACTTC.

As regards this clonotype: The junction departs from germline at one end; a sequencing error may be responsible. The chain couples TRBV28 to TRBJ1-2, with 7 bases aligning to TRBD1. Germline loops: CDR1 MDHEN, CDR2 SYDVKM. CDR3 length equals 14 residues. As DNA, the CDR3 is TGTACCAGCACTTTAGCGACAGGGACCTATGGCTACACCTTC. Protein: CTSTLATGTYGYTF.

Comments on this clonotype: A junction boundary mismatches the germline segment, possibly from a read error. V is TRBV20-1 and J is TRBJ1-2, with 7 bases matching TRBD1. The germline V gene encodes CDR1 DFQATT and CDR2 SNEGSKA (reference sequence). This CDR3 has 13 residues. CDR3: CSAITGVNYGYAF. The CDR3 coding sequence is TGCAGTGCTATAACAGGGGTTAACTATGGCTACGCCTTC.